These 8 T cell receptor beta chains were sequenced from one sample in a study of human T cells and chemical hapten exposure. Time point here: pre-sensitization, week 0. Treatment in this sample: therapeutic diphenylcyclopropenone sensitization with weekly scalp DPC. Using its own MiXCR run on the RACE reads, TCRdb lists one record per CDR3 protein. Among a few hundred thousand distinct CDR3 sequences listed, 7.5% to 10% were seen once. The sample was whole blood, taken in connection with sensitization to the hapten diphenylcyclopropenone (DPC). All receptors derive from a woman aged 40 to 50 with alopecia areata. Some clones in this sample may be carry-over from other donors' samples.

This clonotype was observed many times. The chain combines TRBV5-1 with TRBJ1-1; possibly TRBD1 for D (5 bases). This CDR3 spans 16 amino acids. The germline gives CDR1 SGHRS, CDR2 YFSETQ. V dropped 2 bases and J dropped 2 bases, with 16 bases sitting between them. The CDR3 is CASSFLGPTGNTEAFF. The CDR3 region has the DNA TGCGCCAGCAGCTTCCTTGGACCCACAGGAAACACTGAAGCTTTCTTT.

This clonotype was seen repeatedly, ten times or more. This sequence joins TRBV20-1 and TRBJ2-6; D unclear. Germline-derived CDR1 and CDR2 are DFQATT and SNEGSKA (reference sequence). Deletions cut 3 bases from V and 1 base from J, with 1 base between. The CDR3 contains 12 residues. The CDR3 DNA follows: TGCAGTGCTAGGTCTGGGGCCAACGTCCTGACTTTC. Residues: CSARSGANVLTF.

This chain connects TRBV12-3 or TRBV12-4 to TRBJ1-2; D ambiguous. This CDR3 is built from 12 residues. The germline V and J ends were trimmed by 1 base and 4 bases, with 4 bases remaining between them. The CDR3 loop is CASSLESYGYTF. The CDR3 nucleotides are TGTGCCAGCAGTTTAGAAAGCTATGGCTACACCTTC.

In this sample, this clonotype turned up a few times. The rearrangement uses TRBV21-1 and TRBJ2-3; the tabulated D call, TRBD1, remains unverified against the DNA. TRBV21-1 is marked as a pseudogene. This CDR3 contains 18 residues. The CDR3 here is CASSRPGQARGGTDTQYF. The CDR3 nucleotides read TGTGCCAGCAGCAGGCCGGGACAGGCACGAGGAGGCACAGATACGCAGTATTTT.

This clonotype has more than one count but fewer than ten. CDR3 loop: CSGAGGGLSYNEQFF. The CDR3 nucleotides are TGCAGCGGAGCAGGGGGTGGTCTGTCCTACAATGAGCAGTTCTTC. This chain joins TRBV29-1 and TRBJ2-1; 7 positions match TRBD1. Losses at the gene ends were 7 bases for V and 1 base for J; bases not matched to a gene: 10. The CDR3 is 15 residues long. Germline CDR1 reads SQVTM; CDR2 reads ANQGSEA.

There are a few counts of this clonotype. The CDR3 protein is CASSLYQIYTEAFF. For the CDR3, the DNA is TGTGCCAGCAGCTTGTACCAGATTTACACTGAAGCTTTCTTT. The V gene is TRBV5-5, the J gene TRBJ1-1; no firm D call. V shed 1 base and J shed 3 bases, with 10 bases lying between them. Germline V gives CDR1 SGHKS, CDR2 YYEKEE (reference sequence). The CDR3 extends over 14 amino acids.

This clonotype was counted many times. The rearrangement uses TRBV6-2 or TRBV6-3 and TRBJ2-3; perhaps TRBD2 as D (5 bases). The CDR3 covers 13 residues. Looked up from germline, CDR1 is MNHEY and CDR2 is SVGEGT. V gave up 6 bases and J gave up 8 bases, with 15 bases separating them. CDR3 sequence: CASSPAGVGTQYF. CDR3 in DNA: TGTGCCAGCAGCCCCGCGGGCGTCGGTACGCAGTATTTT.

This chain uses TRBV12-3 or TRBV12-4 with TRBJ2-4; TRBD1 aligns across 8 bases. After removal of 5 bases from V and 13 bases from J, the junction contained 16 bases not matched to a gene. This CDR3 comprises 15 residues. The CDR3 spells CASSRGQGVLEIQYF. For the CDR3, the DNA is TGTGCCAGCAGTCGCGGACAGGGCGTTCTGGAGATCCAGTACTTC.